The 4 T cell receptor beta chains below all came from one sample that was sequenced in a study of blood T cell repertoires in COVID-19. Clones were sequenced by immunoSEQ multiplex PCR, and TCRdb holds only the in-frame ones, with some missing. The sample holds 300,000 to 350,000 clones, approximately 86% seen once. Sequenced: PBMCs or T cells enriched from blood (not recorded which). These receptors came from a woman aged 40 to 50 with acute COVID-19.

The chain couples TRBV4-1 to TRBJ1-1, with 12 nucleotides matching TRBD1. Germline lookup yields CDR1 MGHRA and CDR2 YSYEKL. Trimming cost V 1 base and J 12 bases; bases outside gene matches: 12. This CDR3 has 16 amino acids. The CDR3: CASSQVAGTGGFGTFF. CDR3 DNA: TGCGCCAGCAGCCAAGTTGCCGGGACAGGGGGCTTTGGGACTTTCTTT.

The sample holds one count of this clone. The chain combines TRBV7-9 with TRBJ1-2; D unresolved. V lost 5 bases and J lost 2, with 9 bases in between. The CDR3 is 13 residues long. Germline CDR1 is SEHNR and CDR2 is FQNEAQ (reference sequence). Written as DNA, the CDR3 is TGTGCCAGCAGCCAACTTCCGAACTATGGCTACACCTTC. It specifies CASSQLPNYGYTF.

The chain has TRBV19 and TRBJ1-1; 7 bases are a match to TRBD1. J lost 0 bases, V lost 5 bases, and 6 bases had no gene match. Germline loops: CDR1 LNHDA, CDR2 SQIVND (reference sequence). This CDR3 is 15 amino acids long. The CDR3 sequence is CASSSQGVLNTEAFF. The CDR3 DNA reads TGTGCCAGTAGTTCCCAGGGGGTACTGAACACTGAAGCTTTCTTT.

The chain is built from TRBV4-2 and TRBJ1-6, with TRBD1 matching 7 bases. V shed 5 bases and J 3 bases; nucleotides not matched to a gene: 7. The CDR3 consists of 16 residues. Looked up from germline, CDR1 is LGHNA and CDR2 is YNFKEQ. CDR3 nucleotide sequence: TGTGCCAGCAGCTTAAACCGGGACAGCTATAATTCACCCCTCCACTTT. It yields the protein CASSLNRDSYNSPLHF.